This TCR beta chain emerged from a study of molecular identifiers for immune sequencing clone quantification. For bulk TCR libraries, previously described methods and listed TCR primers were used. TCRdb called the PCR reads again in MiXCR, with one record for every CDR3 protein. Counted here are 65,000 or so distinct CDR3 sequences, 15% to 20% occurring once; the ten biggest clones make up 1.5% to 1.7%. This clonotype was seen many times. Its specificity is unknown. As CD8+CD4-CCR7+CD45RA+ cells, naive CD8 T cells were sorted. Study conclusions and caveats: Underestimation of highly expanded clone sizes could arise where identical TCR molecules share a barcode. Clones that exceeded 20 RNA copies held over 99% of effector molecules, yet under 1% in naive cells.

This clonotype was obtained from a human donor in good health. Some libraries in this study had Jurkat cell RNA spiked in. Sequenced sample: naive CD8+ T cells from blood, with Jurkat cell RNA spiked in. Subset described: FACS-sorted CD8+CD4-CCR7+CD45RA+ naive T cells.

The CDR3 DNA is TGCAGTGCTAGAACACTCATAGCGTCCAGCACAGATACGCAGTATTTT. It codes for CSARTLIASSTDTQYF. V gene TRBV20-1 combines with J gene TRBJ2-3; D might be TRBD2 (5 bases). CDR1 is DFQATT, CDR2 SNEGSKA, per germline (reference sequence). The CDR3 spans 16 residues. Trimming left V 2 bases short and J 0 bases short, with 15 bases between.